The rows below give T cell receptor beta chains drawn from one sample of a study of blood T cell repertoires in COVID-19. TCRdb's table, derived via immunoSEQ multiplex PCR, lists solely in-frame clones and lacks some. The sample shows 150,000 to 200,000 clones, about four fifths of them seen only once. Sequenced material: peripheral blood. These receptors originate from a man aged 55 to 70 with acute or convalescent COVID-19. The CDR3 runs from the conserved cysteine through the conserved F or W. The order of the fields is clone size, J gene, D gene, V gene, CDR3 DNA, CDR3 protein. A D gene is named only where the DNA matches it firmly. Size is omitted from some rows. Given values are once, few, many or a class for expanded clones.

. TRBJ1-4 . TRBV15 TGTGCCACCAGCAGAGATCGGCCAGGCCGCGGGGAAAAACTGTTTTTT CATSRDRPGRGEKLFF
few TRBJ2-2 TRBD1 TRBV7-7 TGTGCCAGCAGCCGTGGACAGGACACCGGGGAGCTGTTTTTT CASSRGQDTGELFF
. TRBJ1-2 TRBD1 TRBV6-5 TGTGCCAGCAGTTACGGGACAGGGAACTATGGCTACACCTTC CASSYGTGNYGYTF
. TRBJ2-1 TRBD2 TRBV5-1 TGCGCCAGCAGCTTGGTCCCCGCTAGCGGGGGGGCCACAGGCAATGAGCAGTTCTTC CASSLVPASGGATGNEQFF
. TRBJ2-1 . TRBV5-1 TGCGCCAGCAGCTTGGATCCTTTGGCGACAGAAGAGCAGTTCTTC CASSLDPLATEEQFF
. TRBJ1-5 . TRBV19 TGTGCCAGCCGATCCCGGGACACGCAACAGCCCCAGCATTTT CASRSRDTQQPQHF
. TRBJ1-1 TRBD1 TRBV19 TGTGCCAGTAGTATCCAGGGGGGTGGCTACACTGAAGCTTTCTTT CASSIQGGGYTEAFF
once TRBJ1-2 . TRBV5-4 TGTGCCAGCAGCCCCGAGGCAACTCCCTATGGCTACACCTTC CASSPEATPYGYTF
. TRBJ1-1 TRBD1 TRBV30 TGTGCCTGGAGTGTCGAGACCGGGACAGGGGCCCGGAGGACAGCTTTCTTT CAWSVETGTGARRTAFF
. TRBJ1-5 . TRBV6-5 TGTGCCAGCAGTCTCAGGGGCCGGCAGCCCCAGCATTTT CASSLRGRQPQHF
. TRBJ2-5 TRBD2 TRBV6-2/TRBV6-3 TGTGCCAGCAGCAAGGGGCTAGCGGGGAGTCGACGGGAGACCCAGTACTTC CASSKGLAGSRRETQYF
once TRBJ1-4 TRBD1 TRBV7-9 TGTGCCAGCAGCTTATTAGCAGGACAGGGGACTACTAATGAAAAACTGTTTTTT CASSLLAGQGTTNEKLFF
once TRBJ2-7 TRBD1 TRBV5-1 TGCGCCAGCAGCTTAGGACAGGGGAGCTCCTACGAGCAGTACTTC CASSLGQGSSYEQYF
. TRBJ2-7 TRBD2 TRBV6-5 TGTGCCACCAGGCTAGAGCGGGGGGCGCGCTACGAGCAGTACTTC CATRLERGARYEQYF
. TRBJ1-1 . TRBV7-2 TGTGCCAGCAGCTTAGTTAGAACTGAAGCTTTCTTT CASSLVRTEAFF
. TRBJ2-2 . TRBV11-2 TGTGCCAGCAGCTTACCGGGGGAGCTGTTTTTT CASSLPGELFF
. TRBJ1-6 . TRBV3-1/TRBV3-2 TGTGCCAGCAGCCAAGTGTACCAGGTAGATAATTCACCCCTCCACTTT CASSQVYQVDNSPLHF
. TRBJ2-5 TRBD2 TRBV15 TGTGCCACCAGCAGTCCGGGACTAGCGGGGAGGGAGACCCAGTACTTC CATSSPGLAGRETQYF
. TRBJ2-7 TRBD1 TRBV9 TGTGCCAGCAGCGTGGGCTCCGGGACAGGGGACTACGAGCAGTACTTC CASSVGSGTGDYEQYF
. TRBJ1-4 TRBD1 TRBV19 TGTGCCAGTAGTGGATACAGGGGGCTAGTTGAAAAACTGTTTTTT CASSGYRGLVEKLFF
. TRBJ2-7 . TRBV13 TGTGCCAGCAGCTTAGACTTTGGGGTAAGGGGCCACGAGCAGTACTTC CASSLDFGVRGHEQYF
few TRBJ2-4 TRBD1 TRBV19 TGTGCCAGTAGTACACGACAGGGCGACAAAGCCAAAAACATTCAGTACTTC CASSTRQGDKAKNIQYF
. TRBJ1-5 . TRBV7-9 TGTGCCAGCAGCCCAGAGCCCCAGCATTTT CASSPEPQHF
. TRBJ2-7 . TRBV11-2 TGTGCCAGCAGCTTAGGTCGGAAGGGGCCGGTTTACGAGCAGTACTTC CASSLGRKGPVYEQYF
. TRBJ2-7 TRBD1 TRBV6-6 TGTGCCAGCAGTCCGACAGGGTACTACGAGCAGTACTTC CASSPTGYYEQYF
. TRBJ1-2 . TRBV2 TGTGCCAGCAGTGATGAGGACAGAGGCTATGGCTACACCTTC CASSDEDRGYGYTF
. TRBJ2-3 TRBD2 TRBV7-3 TGTGCCAGCAGCCCGGCGGGAGTTGAAGATACGCAGTATTTT CASSPAGVEDTQYF
. TRBJ1-2 TRBD1 TRBV10-3 TGTGCCATCAGTGAGTCTAATAGACAGGGGCGTGGCTACACCTTC CAISESNRQGRGYTF
. TRBJ2-1 TRBD1 TRBV25-1 TGTGCCACTTGGGACAGTGAGGGTGCCTACAATGAGCAGTTCTTC CATWDSEGAYNEQFF
. TRBJ1-1 . TRBV24-1 TGTGCCACCAGTGATTTCAGGGAAGCTTTCTTT CATSDFREAFF
. TRBJ2-7 TRBD2 TRBV30 TGTGCCTGGAGTGTTAGCGGGAGGATTGCGTACGAGCAGTACTTC CAWSVSGRIAYEQYF
. TRBJ1-5 TRBD1 TRBV15 TGTGCCACCAGCAGGTCCGAGGGGGCTAGGCAGCCCCAGCATTTT CATSRSEGARQPQHF
. TRBJ1-2 . TRBV30 TGTGCCCGATGGGGGGGGATGAGGGATGGCTACACCTTC CARWGGMRDGYTF
. TRBJ2-2 TRBD2 TRBV24-1 TGTGCCACCAGTGACCGTAGCGGGACGGGGACCGGGGAGCTGTTTTTT CATSDRSGTGTGELFF
. TRBJ2-3 . TRBV12-3/TRBV12-4 TGTGCCAGCAGTTTATTCGGGGATACGCAGTATTTT CASSLFGDTQYF